The 20 T cell receptor beta chains presented below share a single source sample, sequenced in a study of cytomegalovirus exposure and HLA in healthy donors. In the PCR, 60 Vbeta and 13 Jbeta primers were used. TCRdb keeps only in-frame clones here, not all; method: immunoSEQ multiplex PCR. The sample consists of over 85,000 clones, roughly 76% of them appearing once. The specimen sequenced was PBMCs. The receptor source for this set is a man aged 35 to 55 in good health and CMV-seronegative.

This clone turned up a few times. The chain carries TRBV6-5 and TRBJ2-3, with a possible D match to TRBD2 (5 bases). The CDR3 length is 13 residues. Trimming left V 7 bases short and J 0 bases short, with 8 bases between. CDR1 and CDR2 (germline): MNHEY, SVGAGI. For the CDR3, the DNA is TGTGCCAGCAACGGACTGAGCACAGATACGCAGTATTTT. Translation gives CASNGLSTDTQYF.

This sequence joins TRBV27 and TRBJ1-5; 7 bases match TRBD1. Trimming took 7 bases from V and 1 from J; bases not matched to a gene: 4. The CDR3 is 14 amino acids. Germline-derived CDR1 and CDR2 are MNHEY and SMNVEV (reference sequence). The CDR3 DNA reads as TGTGCCAGCAACTCAGGGGGAAGCAATCAGCCCCAGCATTTT. This gives the protein CASNSGGSNQPQHF.

The chain uses TRBV4-3 and TRBJ1-6, with 7 bases fitting TRBD1. The length of the CDR3 is 16 residues. The germline gives CDR1 LGHNA, CDR2 YSLEER. Trimming cost V 0 bases and J 7 bases; bases outside gene matches: 6. The CDR3 nucleotides are TGCGCCAGCAGCCAAGACCTGGACAGGTTGAATTCACCCCTCCACTTT. Encoded protein: CASSQDLDRLNSPLHF.

The chain employs TRBV7-9 and TRBJ1-5; maybe TRBD1 (6 bases). Deletions cut 1 base from V and 0 bases from J, with 10 bases between. This CDR3 has 16 residues. Germline CDR1 and CDR2: SEHNR and FQNEAQ (reference sequence). The CDR3 loop is CASSLEGTNSNQPQHF. The CDR3 DNA is TGTGCCAGCAGCTTAGAAGGGACAAATAGCAATCAGCCCCAGCATTTT.

The gene calls are TRBV4-2 and TRBJ2-5, with 10 bases fitting TRBD1. Germline V CDR1 and CDR2: LGHNA, YNFKEQ. J was trimmed by 5 bases and V by 3 bases; bases with no gene match: 6. CDR3 length: 15 amino acids. The CDR3, as DNA: TGTGCCAGCAGCCACGGGACAGGGGAGGGGGAGACCCAGTACTTC. Translating it yields CASSHGTGEGETQYF.

Regarding this clone: At one end, the junction sequence differs from germline, possibly due to a read error. The chain links TRBV6-5 to TRBJ1-2; 9 nucleotides line up with TRBD1. CDR1 and CDR2 from the germline V gene are MNHEY and SVGAGI. This CDR3 has 13 amino acids. This chain's CDR3 is CASSETGGWGYPF. The CDR3 DNA follows: TGTGCCAGCAGTGAAACAGGGGGCTGGGGCTACCCCTTC.

This chain joins TRBV5-8 and TRBJ2-4, with D perhaps TRBD2 (5 bases). Germline CDR1 and CDR2: SGHTS and YDEGEE. V was trimmed by 6 bases and J by 9 bases, leaving 13 bases between them. The CDR3 runs to 12 residues. In DNA, the CDR3 is TGTGCCAGCACTGGGAGACTCGGCATTCAGTACTTC. Translated, it gives CASTGRLGIQYF.

This chain connects TRBV7-2 to TRBJ1-2, with D hard to call. The CDR3 is made up of 15 amino acids. Trimming removed 0 bases at V and 4 bases at J, with 12 bases between. The germline CDR1 and CDR2 sequences are SGHTA and FQGNSA. The CDR3 reads CASSLADGVRYGYTF. DNA of the CDR3: TGTGCCAGCAGCTTAGCGGACGGGGTACGCTATGGCTACACCTTC.

V is TRBV15 and J is TRBJ2-3; no definite D call. CDR1 and CDR2 (germline): LNHNV, YYDKDF (reference sequence). This CDR3 spans 13 amino acids. The V end was cut by 1 base, the J end by 3 bases, with 5 bases between. The CDR3 DNA reads TGTGCCACCAGCAGAGCCCTGACAGATACGCAGTATTTT. It translates to CATSRALTDTQYF.

J is TRBJ2-6 and V is TRBV30; D not certain. CDR3 length equals 15 residues. V lost 3 bases, J lost 0 bases, and 9 bases lay in between. Germline CDR1 GTSNPN, CDR2 SVGIG (reference sequence). As DNA, the CDR3 is TGTGCCTGGAGGGCGGTTATCTCTGGGGCCAACGTCCTGACTTTC. Protein: CAWRAVISGANVLTF.

This clone has a handful of counts. This chain uses TRBV9 with TRBJ2-1, with D tentatively TRBD1 (6 bases). Germline V gene data show CDR1 as SGDLS and CDR2 as YYNGEE. The CDR3 loop spans 15 amino acids. V lost 4 bases, J lost 6 bases, and 17 bases lay in between. The CDR3 DNA is TGTGCCAGCAGCACGCGGACAGCCCCCACCAATGAGCAGTTCTTC. This encodes CASSTRTAPTNEQFF.

Note on this clone: The CDR3 end shows no conserved phenylalanine or tryptophan, and so a read error is likely. The chain has TRBV29-1 and TRBJ1-4; possible D gene TRBD1, 5 bases. The CDR3 spans 16 residues. V lost 5 bases, J lost 3 bases, and 19 bases lay in between. The germline CDR1 and CDR2 sequences are SQVTM and ANQGSEA. The CDR3 nucleotides read TGCAGCGTTTCCAGTGGGGGGTTCATGCCTAATGAAAAACTGTTTGTT. Residues: CSVSSGGFMPNEKLFV.

The rearrangement joins TRBV2 to TRBJ1-6, with a weak D call TRBD1 (6 bases). The V end lost 6 bases, the J end lost 7 bases, and 13 bases lay between the germline ends. Germline loops: CDR1 SNHLY, CDR2 FYNNEI. CDR3 length equals 14 residues. The CDR3 protein is CASRTTGGNSPLHF. The CDR3 coding sequence is TGTGCCAGCAGAACGACAGGAGGAAATTCACCCCTCCACTTT.

This clone showed up just a few times. This rearrangement joins TRBV5-6 to TRBJ1-3, with a weak D call TRBD1 (6 bases). Trimming took off 2 bases at V and 0 bases at J, with 12 bases between the two ends. This CDR3 spans 16 amino acids. Germline V CDR1 and CDR2: SGHDT, YYEEEE. The CDR3 nucleotides are TGTGCCAGCAGCTTCCGGACAGTCTACTCTGGAAACACCATATATTTT. It yields the protein CASSFRTVYSGNTIYF.

This chain links TRBV27 with TRBJ1-2, with a possible D match to TRBD1 (5 bases). Germline loops: CDR1 MNHEY, CDR2 SMNVEV (reference sequence). Trimming cost V 3 bases and J 9 bases, with 14 bases left between them. The CDR3 covers 13 residues. The DNA of the CDR3 is TGTGCCAGCAGTTTCCGGGGGGTTAAGAGCTACACCTTC. This translates into CASSFRGVKSYTF.

CDR3 DNA sequence: TGCGCCAGCAGCTCATCCTACGGCAGGGACAGGGTAGCTTTCTTT. Translated, it gives CASSSSYGRDRVAFF. This sequence joins TRBV5-1 and TRBJ1-1; the match to TRBD1 covers 9 bases. The CDR3 has 15 residues. Germline CDR1 reads SGHRS; CDR2 reads YFSETQ. V was pared by 3 bases and J by 10 bases, with 13 bases of the junction left unmatched.

The chain couples TRBV2 to TRBJ2-7; 7 nucleotides line up with TRBD1. The CDR3 has 13 amino acids. Losses at the gene ends were 6 bases for V and 10 bases for J; bases not matched to a gene: 12. Per germline, CDR1 SNHLY and CDR2 FYNNEI. The CDR3 loop is CASSPTGLETQYF. The CDR3, as DNA: TGTGCCAGCAGCCCGACAGGGTTAGAAACACAGTACTTC.

In this sample, this clone turned up a few times. V and J are TRBV6-6 and TRBJ2-1; D is undetermined. This CDR3 is built from 13 residues. Trimming pared 4 bases from V and 7 bases from J, leaving 11 bases between. Germline-derived CDR1 and CDR2 are MNHNY and SVGAGI (reference sequence). The chain's CDR3 is CASSSQTGNEQFF. As DNA, the CDR3 is TGTGCCAGCAGTTCCCAGACCGGGAATGAGCAGTTCTTC.

The chain links TRBV6-1 to TRBJ1-2; a weak D match, TRBD1 (6 bases). The CDR3 contains 13 residues. The germline V gene has CDR1 MNHNS and CDR2 SASEGT. V gave up 7 bases and J gave up 4 bases, with 13 bases separating them. The CDR3 here is CASNNRVGYGYTF. CDR3 nucleotide sequence: TGTGCCAGCAACAACAGGGTCGGCTATGGCTACACCTTC.

In its sample, this clone was seen a few times. Written as DNA, the CDR3 is TGTGCCAGCAACCCCGGGGGCTCCTACGAGCAGTACTTC. It is translated as CASNPGGSYEQYF. The chain is built from TRBV6-6 and TRBJ2-7, with D possibly TRBD2 on 6 matching bases. Trimming cost V 7 bases and J 0 bases, with 10 bases left between them. Per germline, CDR1 MNHNY and CDR2 SVGAGI (reference sequence). CDR3 size: 13 residues.